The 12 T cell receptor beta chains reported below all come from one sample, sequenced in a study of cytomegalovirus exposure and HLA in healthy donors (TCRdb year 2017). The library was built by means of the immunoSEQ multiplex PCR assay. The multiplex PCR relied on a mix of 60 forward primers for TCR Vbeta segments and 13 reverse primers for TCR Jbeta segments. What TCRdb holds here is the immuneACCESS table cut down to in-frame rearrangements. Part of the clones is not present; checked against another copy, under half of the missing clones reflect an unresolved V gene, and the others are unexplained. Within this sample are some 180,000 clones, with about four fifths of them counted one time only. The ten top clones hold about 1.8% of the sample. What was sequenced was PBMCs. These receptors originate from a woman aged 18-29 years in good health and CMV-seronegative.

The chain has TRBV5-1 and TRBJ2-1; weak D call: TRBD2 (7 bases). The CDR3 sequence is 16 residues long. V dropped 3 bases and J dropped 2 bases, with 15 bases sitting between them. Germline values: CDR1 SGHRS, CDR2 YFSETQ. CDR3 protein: CASSSGGGGTYNEQFF. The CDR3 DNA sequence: TGCGCCAGCAGCTCGGGGGGCGGGGGTACCTACAATGAGCAGTTCTTC.

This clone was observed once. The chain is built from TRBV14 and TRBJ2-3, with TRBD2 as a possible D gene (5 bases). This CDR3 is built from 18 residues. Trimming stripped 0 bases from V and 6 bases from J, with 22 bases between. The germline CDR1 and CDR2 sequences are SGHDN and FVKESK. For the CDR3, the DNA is TGTGCCAGCAGCCAAGAATACGGTCGTGGCGCCTGGACTGATACGCAGTATTTT. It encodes CASSQEYGRGAWTDTQYF.

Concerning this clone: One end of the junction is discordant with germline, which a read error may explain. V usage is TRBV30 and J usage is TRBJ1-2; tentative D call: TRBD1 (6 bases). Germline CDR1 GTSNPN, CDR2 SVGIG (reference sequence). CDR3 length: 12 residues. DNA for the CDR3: TGTGTCTGGGTGGGCAGGGGATACGGCTACACCTTC. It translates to CVWVGRGYGYTF.

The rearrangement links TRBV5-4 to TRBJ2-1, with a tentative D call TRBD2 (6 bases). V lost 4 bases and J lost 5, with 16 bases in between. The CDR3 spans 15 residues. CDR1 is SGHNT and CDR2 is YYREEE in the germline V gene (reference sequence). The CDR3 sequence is CASSISGPGDNEQFF. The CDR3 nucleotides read TGTGCCAGCAGCATTAGCGGCCCGGGCGACAATGAGCAGTTCTTC.

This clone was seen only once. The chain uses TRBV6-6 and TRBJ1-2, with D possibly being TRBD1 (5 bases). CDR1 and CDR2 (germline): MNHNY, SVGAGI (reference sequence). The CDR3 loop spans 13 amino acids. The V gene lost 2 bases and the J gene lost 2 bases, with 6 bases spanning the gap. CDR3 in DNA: TGTGCCAGCAGTTACGACAGCAACTATGGCTACACCTTC. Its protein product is CASSYDSNYGYTF.

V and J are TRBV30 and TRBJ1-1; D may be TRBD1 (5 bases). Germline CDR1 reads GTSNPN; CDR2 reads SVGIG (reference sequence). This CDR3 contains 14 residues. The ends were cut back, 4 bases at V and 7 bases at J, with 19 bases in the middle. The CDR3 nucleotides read TGTGCCTGGAAGAGGGACGGGGGGAACGGTGAAGCTTTCTTT. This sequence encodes CAWKRDGGNGEAFF.

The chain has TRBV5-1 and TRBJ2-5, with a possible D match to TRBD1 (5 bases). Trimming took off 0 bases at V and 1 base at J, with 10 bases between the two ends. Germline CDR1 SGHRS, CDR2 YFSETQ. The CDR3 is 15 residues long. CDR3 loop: CASSLGQGTQETQYF. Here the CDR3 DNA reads TGCGCCAGCAGCTTGGGGCAGGGAACCCAAGAGACCCAGTACTTC. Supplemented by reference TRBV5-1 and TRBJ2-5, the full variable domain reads KAGVTQTPRYLIKTRGQQVTLSCSPISGHRSVSWYQQTPGQGLQFLFEYFSETQRNKGNFPGRFSGRQFSNSRSEMNVSTLELGDSALYLCASSLGQGTQETQYFGPGTRLLVL.

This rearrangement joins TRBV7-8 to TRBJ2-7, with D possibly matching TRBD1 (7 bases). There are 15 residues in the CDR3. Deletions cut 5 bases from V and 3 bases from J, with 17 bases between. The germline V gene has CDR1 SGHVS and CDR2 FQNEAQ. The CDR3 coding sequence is TGTGCCAGCAGCCCAGCCTACAGGGGAGGCTACGAGCAGTACTTC. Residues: CASSPAYRGGYEQYF.

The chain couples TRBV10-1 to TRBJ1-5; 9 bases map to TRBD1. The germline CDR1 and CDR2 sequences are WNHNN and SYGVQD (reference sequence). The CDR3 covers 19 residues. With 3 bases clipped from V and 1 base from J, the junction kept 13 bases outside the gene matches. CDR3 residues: CASSDAGTGWGRSNQPQHF. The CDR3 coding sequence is TGCGCCAGCAGTGACGCCGGGACAGGGTGGGGAAGGAGCAATCAGCCCCAGCATTTT.

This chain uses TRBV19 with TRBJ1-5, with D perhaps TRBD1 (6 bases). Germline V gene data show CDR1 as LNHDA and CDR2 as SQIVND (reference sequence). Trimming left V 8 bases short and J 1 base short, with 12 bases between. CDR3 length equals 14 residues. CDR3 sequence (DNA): TGTGCCAGTCACAGGGTGGGAAGCAATCAGCCCCAGCATTTT. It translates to CASHRVGSNQPQHF.

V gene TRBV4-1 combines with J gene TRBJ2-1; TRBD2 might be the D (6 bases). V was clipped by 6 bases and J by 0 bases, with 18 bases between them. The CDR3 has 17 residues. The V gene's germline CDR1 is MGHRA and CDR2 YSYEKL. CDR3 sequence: CASSLVPGLSSYNEQFF. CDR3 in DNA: TGCGCCAGCAGTCTTGTGCCGGGACTTAGCTCCTACAATGAGCAGTTCTTC.

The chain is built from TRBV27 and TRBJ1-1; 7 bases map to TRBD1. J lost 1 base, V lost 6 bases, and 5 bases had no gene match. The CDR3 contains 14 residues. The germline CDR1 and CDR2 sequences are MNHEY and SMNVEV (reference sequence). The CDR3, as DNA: TGTGCCAGCAGCGAGGGGGCATCGAACACTGAAGCTTTCTTT. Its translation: CASSEGASNTEAFF.